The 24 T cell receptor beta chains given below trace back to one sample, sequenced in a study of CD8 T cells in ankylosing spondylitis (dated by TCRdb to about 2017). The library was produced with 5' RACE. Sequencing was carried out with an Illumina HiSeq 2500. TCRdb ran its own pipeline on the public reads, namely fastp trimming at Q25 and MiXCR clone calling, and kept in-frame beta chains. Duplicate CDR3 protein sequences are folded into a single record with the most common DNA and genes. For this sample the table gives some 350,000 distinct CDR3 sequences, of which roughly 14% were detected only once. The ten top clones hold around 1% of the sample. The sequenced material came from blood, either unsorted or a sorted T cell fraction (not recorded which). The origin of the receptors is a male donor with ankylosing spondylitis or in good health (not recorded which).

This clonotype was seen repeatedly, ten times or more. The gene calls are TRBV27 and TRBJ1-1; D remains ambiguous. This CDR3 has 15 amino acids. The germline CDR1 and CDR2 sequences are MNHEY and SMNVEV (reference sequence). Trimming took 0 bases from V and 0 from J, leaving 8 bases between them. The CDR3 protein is CASSLSNSLNTEAFF. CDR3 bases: TGTGCCAGCAGTTTATCGAACAGCCTGAACACTGAAGCTTTCTTT.

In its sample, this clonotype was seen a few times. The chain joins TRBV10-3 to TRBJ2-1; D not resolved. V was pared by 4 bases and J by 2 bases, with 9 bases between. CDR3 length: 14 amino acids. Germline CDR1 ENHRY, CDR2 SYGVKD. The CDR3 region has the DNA TGTGCCATCAGTGGCGTTTTGCCCTACAATGAGCAGTTCTTC. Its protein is CAISGVLPYNEQFF.

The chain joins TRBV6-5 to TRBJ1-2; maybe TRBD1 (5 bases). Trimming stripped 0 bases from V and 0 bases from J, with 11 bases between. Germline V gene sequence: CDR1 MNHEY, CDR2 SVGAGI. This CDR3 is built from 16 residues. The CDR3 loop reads CASSYSQGGPNYGYTF. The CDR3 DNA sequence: TGTGCCAGCAGTTACTCCCAGGGAGGCCCTAACTATGGCTACACCTTC.

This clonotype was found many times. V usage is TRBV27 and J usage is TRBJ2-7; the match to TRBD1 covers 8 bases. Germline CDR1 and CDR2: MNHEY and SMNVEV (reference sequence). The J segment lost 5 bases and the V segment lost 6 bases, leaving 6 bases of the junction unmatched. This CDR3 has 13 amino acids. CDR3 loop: CASRLAGGNEQYF. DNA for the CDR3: TGTGCCAGCAGGCTGGCAGGGGGCAACGAGCAGTACTTC.

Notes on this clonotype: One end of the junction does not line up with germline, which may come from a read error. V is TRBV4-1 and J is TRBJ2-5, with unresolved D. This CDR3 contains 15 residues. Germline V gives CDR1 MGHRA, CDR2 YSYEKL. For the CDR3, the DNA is TGCGCCAGCAGTCAAGGAGTAGGGCCCCCAGAGACCCAGTACTTC. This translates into CASSQGVGPPETQYF.

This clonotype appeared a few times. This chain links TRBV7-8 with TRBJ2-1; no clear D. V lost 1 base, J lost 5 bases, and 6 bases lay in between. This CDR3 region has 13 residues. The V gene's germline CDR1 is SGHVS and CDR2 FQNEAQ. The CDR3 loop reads CASSLVRDNEQFF. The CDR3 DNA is TGTGCCAGCAGCTTAGTCCGTGACAATGAGCAGTTCTTC.

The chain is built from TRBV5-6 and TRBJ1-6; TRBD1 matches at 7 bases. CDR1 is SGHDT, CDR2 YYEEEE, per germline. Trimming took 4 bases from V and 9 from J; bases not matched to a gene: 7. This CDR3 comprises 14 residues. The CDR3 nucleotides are TGTGCCAGCAGCCGGGACAGCAAAACTTCACCCCTCCACTTT. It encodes CASSRDSKTSPLHF.

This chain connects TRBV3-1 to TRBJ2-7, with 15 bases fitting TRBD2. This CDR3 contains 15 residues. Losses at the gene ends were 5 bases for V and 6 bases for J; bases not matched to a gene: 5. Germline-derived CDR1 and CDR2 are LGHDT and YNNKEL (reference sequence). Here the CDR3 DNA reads TGTGCCAGCAGCTACGGACTAGCGGGAGGGCTCGAGCAGTACTTC. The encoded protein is CASSYGLAGGLEQYF.

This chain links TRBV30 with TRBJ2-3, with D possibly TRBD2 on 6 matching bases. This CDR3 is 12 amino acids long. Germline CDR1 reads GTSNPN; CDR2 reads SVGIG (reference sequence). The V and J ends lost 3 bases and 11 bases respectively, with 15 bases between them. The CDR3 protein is CAWSLDGRQQYF. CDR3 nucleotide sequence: TGTGCCTGGAGCCTAGACGGGAGACAGCAGTATTTT.

The CDR3 coding sequence is TGCGCCAGCAGCCTGACCTGGACAGGGCTGAGCACTGAAGCTTTCTTT. Protein: CASSLTWTGLSTEAFF. The chain has TRBV5-1 and TRBJ1-1, with 8 bases identical to TRBD1. CDR3 length: 16 residues. V was clipped by 4 bases and J by 4 bases; unmatched bases: 12. From germline, CDR1 is SGHRS and CDR2 YFSETQ.

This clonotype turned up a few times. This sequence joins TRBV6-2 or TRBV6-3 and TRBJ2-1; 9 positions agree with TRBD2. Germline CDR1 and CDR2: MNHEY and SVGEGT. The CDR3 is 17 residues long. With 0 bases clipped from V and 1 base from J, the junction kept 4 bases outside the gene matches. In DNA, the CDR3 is TGTGCCAGCAGTTACTCAGGCGGGGGGGCTTCCTACAATGAGCAGTTCTTC. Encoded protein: CASSYSGGGASYNEQFF.

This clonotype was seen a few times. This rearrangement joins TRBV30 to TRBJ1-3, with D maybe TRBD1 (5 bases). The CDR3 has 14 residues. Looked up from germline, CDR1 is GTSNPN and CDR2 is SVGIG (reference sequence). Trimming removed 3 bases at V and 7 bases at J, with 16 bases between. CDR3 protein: CAWSASRQGNTIYF. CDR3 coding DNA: TGTGCCTGGAGCGCCTCCCGGCAGGGCAACACCATATATTTT. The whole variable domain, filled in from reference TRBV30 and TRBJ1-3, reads SQTIHQWPATLVQPVGSPLSLECTVEGTSNPNLYWYRQAAGRGLQLLFYSVGIGQISSEVPQNLSASRPQDRQFILSSKKLLLSDSGFYLCAWSASRQGNTIYFGEGSWLTVV.

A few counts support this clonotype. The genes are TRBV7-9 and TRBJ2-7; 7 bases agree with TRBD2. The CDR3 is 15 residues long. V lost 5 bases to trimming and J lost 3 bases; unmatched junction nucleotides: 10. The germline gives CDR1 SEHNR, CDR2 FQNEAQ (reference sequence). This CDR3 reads CASSPPGGLLYEQYF. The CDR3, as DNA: TGTGCCAGCAGCCCGCCGGGAGGTCTTCTCTACGAGCAGTACTTC.

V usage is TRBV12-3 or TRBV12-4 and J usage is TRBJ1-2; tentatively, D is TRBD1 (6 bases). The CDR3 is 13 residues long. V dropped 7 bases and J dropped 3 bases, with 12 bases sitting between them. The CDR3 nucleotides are TGTGCCAGCACCGGGGGGCGCGACTATGGCTACACCTTC. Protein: CASTGGRDYGYTF.

CDR3 DNA sequence: TGCAGTGCTATAGGGGGGAACACTGAAGCTTTCTTT. Protein: CSAIGGNTEAFF. The chain joins TRBV20-1 to TRBJ1-1; possible D gene TRBD1, 6 bases. V was clipped by 4 bases and J by 1 base, with 7 bases between them. Germline-derived CDR1 and CDR2 are DFQATT and SNEGSKA (reference sequence). The CDR3 has 12 amino acids.

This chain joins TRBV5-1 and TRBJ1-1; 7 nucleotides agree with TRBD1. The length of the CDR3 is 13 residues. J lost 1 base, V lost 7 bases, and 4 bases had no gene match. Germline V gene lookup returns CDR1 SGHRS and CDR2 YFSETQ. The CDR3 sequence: CASSQGSNTEAFF. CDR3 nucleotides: TGCGCCAGCTCACAGGGGTCGAACACTGAAGCTTTCTTT.

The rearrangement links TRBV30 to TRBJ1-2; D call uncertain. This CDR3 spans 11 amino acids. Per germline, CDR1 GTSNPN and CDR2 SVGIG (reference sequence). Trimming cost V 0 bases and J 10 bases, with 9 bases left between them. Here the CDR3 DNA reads TGTGCCTGGAGTGTAGTAAGGGACTACACCTTC. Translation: CAWSVVRDYTF.

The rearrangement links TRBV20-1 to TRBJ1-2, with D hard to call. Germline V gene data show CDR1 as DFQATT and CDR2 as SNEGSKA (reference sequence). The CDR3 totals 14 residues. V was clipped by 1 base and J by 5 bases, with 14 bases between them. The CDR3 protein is CSARVLDGEYGYTF. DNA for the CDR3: TGCAGTGCTAGAGTTCTGGACGGTGAATATGGCTACACCTTC.

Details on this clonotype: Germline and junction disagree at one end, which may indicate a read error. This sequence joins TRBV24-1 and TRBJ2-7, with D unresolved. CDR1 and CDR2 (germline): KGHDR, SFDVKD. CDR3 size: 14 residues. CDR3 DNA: TGTGCCGCCAGTGTCCTCCAGTTTTCCTACGAGCAGTACTTC. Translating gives CAASVLQFSYEQYF.

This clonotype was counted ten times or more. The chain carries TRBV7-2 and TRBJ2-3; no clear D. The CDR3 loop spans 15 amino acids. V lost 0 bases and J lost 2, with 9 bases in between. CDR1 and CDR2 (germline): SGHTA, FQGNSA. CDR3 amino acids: CASSLAGRPTDTQYF. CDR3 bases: TGTGCCAGCAGCTTAGCTGGCAGACCCACAGATACGCAGTATTTT.

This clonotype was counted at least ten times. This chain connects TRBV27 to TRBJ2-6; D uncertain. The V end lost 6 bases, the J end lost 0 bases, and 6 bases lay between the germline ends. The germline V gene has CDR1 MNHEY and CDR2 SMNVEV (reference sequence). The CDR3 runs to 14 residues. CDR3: CASSYSSGANVLTF. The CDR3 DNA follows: TGTGCCAGCAGCTACAGCTCTGGGGCCAACGTCCTGACTTTC.

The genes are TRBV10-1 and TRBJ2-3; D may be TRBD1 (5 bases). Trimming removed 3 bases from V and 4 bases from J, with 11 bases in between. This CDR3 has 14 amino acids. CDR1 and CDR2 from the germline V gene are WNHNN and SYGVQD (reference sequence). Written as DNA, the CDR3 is TGCGCCAGCAGTGACCGGGTAGGGGCAGATACGCAGTATTTT. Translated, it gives CASSDRVGADTQYF.

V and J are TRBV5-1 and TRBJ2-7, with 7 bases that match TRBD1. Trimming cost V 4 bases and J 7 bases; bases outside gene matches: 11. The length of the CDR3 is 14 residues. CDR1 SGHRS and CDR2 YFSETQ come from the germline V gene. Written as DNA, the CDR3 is TGCGCCAGCAGCACCCGGGACAGACGGAGAGAGCAGTACTTC. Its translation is CASSTRDRRREQYF. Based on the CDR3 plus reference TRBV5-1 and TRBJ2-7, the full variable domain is KAGVTQTPRYLIKTRGQQVTLSCSPISGHRSVSWYQQTPGQGLQFLFEYFSETQRNKGNFPGRFSGRQFSNSRSEMNVSTLELGDSALYLCASSTRDRRREQYFGPGTRLTVT.

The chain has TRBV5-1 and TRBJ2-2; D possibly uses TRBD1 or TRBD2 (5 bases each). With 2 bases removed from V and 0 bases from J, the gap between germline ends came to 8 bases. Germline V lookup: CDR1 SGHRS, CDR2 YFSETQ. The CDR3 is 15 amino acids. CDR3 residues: CASSFGTPNTGELFF. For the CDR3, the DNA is TGCGCCAGCAGCTTCGGGACGCCGAACACCGGGGAGCTGTTTTTT.